The T cell receptor (beta chain) under discussion was sequenced for a study of cytomegalovirus exposure and HLA in healthy donors. Broader study findings: Accounts indicate the classifier identified cytomegalovirus status with strong specificity and sensitivity. Across HLA loci, a later analysis found differing TCR association rates, with DRB1 most and HLA-C fewest.

This clone was recorded a few times. The target antigen is unknown. The PCR used 60 Vbeta and 13 Jbeta primers. Method: immunoSEQ multiplex PCR; TCRdb's copy keeps in-frame clones and lacks some. The table records about 210,000 clones, 85% of them present only once. This TCR derives from a girl aged 2 to 9 in good health and CMV-seronegative. Material for sequencing was PBMCs.

The CDR3 region has the DNA TGTGCCAGCAGCTTGGCGGGGAGAGCTAACTATGGCTACACCTTC. Its translation is CASSLAGRANYGYTF. The chain employs TRBV5-6 and TRBJ1-2; D not certain. Per the germline V gene, CDR1 is SGHDT and CDR2 is YYEEEE. The CDR3 length is 15 residues. Trimming took 0 bases from V and 0 from J, leaving 9 bases between them.